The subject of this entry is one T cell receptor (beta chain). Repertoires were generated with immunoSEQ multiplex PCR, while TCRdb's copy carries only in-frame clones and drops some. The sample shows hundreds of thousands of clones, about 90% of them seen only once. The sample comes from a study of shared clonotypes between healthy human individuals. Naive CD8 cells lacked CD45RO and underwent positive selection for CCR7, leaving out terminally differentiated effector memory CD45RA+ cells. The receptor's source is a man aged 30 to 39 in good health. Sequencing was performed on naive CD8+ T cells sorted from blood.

The CDR3 DNA reads TGCAGCGTTGAGTCGGCTAGCTCCCAGACCCAGTACTTC. This codes for CSVESASSQTQYF. The rearrangement joins TRBV29-1 to TRBJ2-5, with TRBD2 as a possible D gene (5 bases). The CDR3 has 13 residues. Germline CDR1 and CDR2: SQVTM and ANQGSEA. Trimming removed 3 bases at V and 6 bases at J, with 14 bases between.